One T cell receptor (beta chain) is described in this entry. Its antigen is currently unknown. This sample stems from a study of T-cell memory formation after mild COVID-19. Germline CDR1 reads LNHNV; CDR2 reads YYDKDF (reference sequence). V gave up 0 bases and J gave up 7 bases, with 9 bases separating them. The CDR3 consists of 13 residues. TCRdb processed the 5' RACE reads anew with MiXCR; each CDR3 protein has one entry. The repertoire includes 110,000 to 150,000 distinct CDR3 sequences, almost 25% of them detected once, and 24% sits in the top ten. The study's findings and limits: Largely, contracting CD4+ clones fell within CM and EM, and contracting CD8+ clones within EMRA.

This receptor was obtained from an adult woman who had mild COVID-19 (a few samples of this study predate the infection). Cell type and time point are not known. This rearrangement joins TRBV15 to TRBJ1-1; D ambiguous. What was sequenced was PBMCs or a T cell subset sorted from them (not recorded which). The CDR3 DNA sequence: TGTGCCACCAGCAGAGATCTGGGAAGTGAAGCTTTCTTT. It is translated as CATSRDLGSEAFF.